This T cell receptor (beta chain) stems from a study of blood T cell repertoires in COVID-19 (dated by TCRdb to about 2020). With respect to the entire study: Collaborator samples came from the United States, Italy and Spain and covered acute and convalescent phases of COVID-19. The material from the prospective study consisted of cDNA or gDNA derived from T cells, B-cell-depleted T cells, or PBMCs. The samples were drawn from two sources: the first 160 participants of the ongoing ImmuneRACE study, and approximately 1,300 subjects contributed by 6 global collaborators. The repertoires were released in a freely available public database intended as a resource for research on the immune response to SARS-CoV-2. Where available, HLA class I and class II types were obtained from metadata supplied by the sample provider rather than from assay-based typing. Subjects who had been exposed to COVID-19, were actively infected with it, or had recovered from it provided the deeply sampled blood TCRbeta repertoires that made up the dataset. The sample metadata nearly always contained a de-identified subject ID, COVID-19 status, age in years and sex.

The immunoSEQ Assay, a bias-controlled multiplex PCR, was used to amplify TCRbeta CDR3 regions from genomic DNA. The paper's processing steps were these. The number of nucleated cells in each sample was estimated by amplification of reference gene primers within the assay. To quantify the absolute abundance of each unique TCRbeta CDR3 rearrangement, sequence reads were collapsed and filtered. For each sample, productive Simpson clonality was calculated as the square root of Simpson's diversity index over productive rearrangements. TCRdb re-hosts the immuneACCESS table, in-frame sequences only. Its copies lack some clones; in the studies checked, an unresolved V gene accounts for under half of them, and the cause for the rest is not known. D and trimming come from the DNA, and the V and J calls and clone size come from that table. Present in this sample are a few hundred thousand clones, 85% to 90% of which were seen just once. The ten largest clones capture 6.2% of the sample.

Trimming leaves V shorter by 4 bases and J shorter by 5 bases, with the junction holding 10 bases beyond the gene matches. The CDR3, cysteine through phenylalanine, is 16 amino acids long. Only CDR3 DNA is held: 48 bases, read in frame from base 1. According to the germline V gene, CDR1 reads MNHNS and CDR2 reads SASEGT. For this clone: What antigen it recognizes has not been identified. Base quality data are lacking; no much larger clone is found one base away.

Results and caveats for the whole study, not just this receptor: The quantity of clinical and demographic metadata differed by source and by participant and was supplied without curation.

Each collaborating institution followed its own protocols to collect whole blood in K2EDTA tubes. Collaborator samples were shipped for TCRbeta analysis as frozen whole blood, isolated PBMCs, or DNA extracted from either sample type. The sample comprised peripheral blood. The chain is assembled from TRBV6-1 and TRBJ1-4, and 7 bases in between align with TRBD1. The receptor was isolated from a man aged 60 to 69 with acute or convalescent COVID-19. The CDR3 sequence is CASSARRDRINEKLFF. The nucleotides read TGTGCCAGCAGTGCGCGCCGGGACAGAATAAATGAAAAACTGTTTTTT.